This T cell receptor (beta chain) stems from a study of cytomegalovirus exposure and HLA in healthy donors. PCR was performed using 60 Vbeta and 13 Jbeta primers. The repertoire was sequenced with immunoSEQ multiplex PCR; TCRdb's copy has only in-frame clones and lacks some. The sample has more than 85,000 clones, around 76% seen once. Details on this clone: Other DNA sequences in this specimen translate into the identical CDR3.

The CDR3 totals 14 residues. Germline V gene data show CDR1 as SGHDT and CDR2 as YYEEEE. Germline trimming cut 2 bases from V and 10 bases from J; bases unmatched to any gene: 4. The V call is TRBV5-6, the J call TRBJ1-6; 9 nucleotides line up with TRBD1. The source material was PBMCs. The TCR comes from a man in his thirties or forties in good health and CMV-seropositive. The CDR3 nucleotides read TGTGCCAGCAGCTTTTGGACAGGGGTCTCACCCCTCCACTTT. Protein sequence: CASSFWTGVSPLHF.